Given below is one T cell receptor (beta chain) in context. This clone was detected only once. The clone's antigen remains unknown. No per-base quality is available; no much larger clone lies one base away. The CDR3 regions of human TCRbeta chains were subjected to immunosequencing. On the study's bioinformatics: TCRs in the repertoires were matched against a reference library of SARS-CoV-2-specific TCRs that had been generated with the MIRA antigen-specificity platform. Breadth was defined as the fraction of unique TCRs that were SARS-CoV-2-associated. Depth was defined as the fraction of total T cells that were SARS-CoV-2-associated. Using the MIRA data, each spike-specific TCR was mapped to the spike region that the TCR reacts to and placed in a CD4 or CD8 class. Log10-transformed breadth and depth values were compared by one-way ANOVA with Sidak's multiple comparisons tests. This is the immuneACCESS table as TCRdb keeps it, with only in-frame sequences that have V and J called. A part of the clones is gone; compared with another copy, unresolved V genes explain less than half, and the rest is unexplained. V and J calls and clone size follow that table, whereas D and trimming were derived from the DNA. The table for this sample lists tens of thousands of clones; 90% to 95% of them were counted only once. The ten largest clones capture approximately 5.2% of the sample.

The data are from a study of T cell responses to AZD1222 COVID-19 vaccine (TCRdb year 2021). Background on the whole study: A total of about 230 trial participants underwent TCR sequencing, of whom some 210 received two doses of AZD1222 and approximately 25 received two doses of the MenACWY control vaccine. Trial participants were enrolled into age subgroups of 18-55, 56-69 and 70-plus years, which contained around 140, 26 and 57 TCR-sequenced participants, respectively. Study-wide conclusions, independent of this receptor: Conclusions about previously exposed vaccinees are limited, since just five or six AZD1222 recipients were seropositive for SARS-CoV-2 at baseline. In the small 56-69-year group, the increase in depth fell short of significance, most likely because of low power. Epitopes outside the regions mutated in the B.1.351 and B.1.1.7 variants were reportedly recognized by nearly half of the unique spike-specific TCRs. Because no samples from the day 14 peak response were available, repertoires could be characterized only after the peak T cell response. Spike-specific TCR breadth and depth rose significantly after two AZD1222 doses compared with day 0 and with MenACWY recipients. Participants were mostly white British and included more females than males, and it was suggested by the authors that clonal diversity may have been underestimated. Vaccine-associated CD4 TCRs spanned the whole spike protein, with dominant responses in regions 160-218 and 743-854.

The sample's time point label is to be understood as: baseline before first vaccination. The sample's treatment or condition label is to be understood as: meningococcal conjugate vaccine given as trial control. Vaccinee samples were obtained from the UK trials COV001 and COV002, which included a single-blind randomized controlled phase 2/3 trial of AZD1222 (ChAdOx1 nCoV-19) in healthy adults. Trial participant PBMC samples were collected at day 0 and day 28 after the second dose for TCRbeta chain sequencing. The germline V gene specifies SGHRS as CDR1 and YFSETQ as CDR2. The CDR3 sequence holds 16 residues, the cysteine and phenylalanine included. The retained sequence is limited to the CDR3, 48 bases, with the frame set at the first base. A distance of 16 bases separates the germline ends of V and J, which lose 4 bases and 0 bases respectively.

This sample comprised peripheral blood, obtained on day 0 of MenACWY control vaccination. The sequence is built from TRBV5-1 and TRBJ2-5, with TRBD1 tentatively as D gene (5 bases match). This clonotype originated in an adult in good health. The CDR3 region: CASSRVQGTNQETQYF. The DNA is as follows: TGCGCCAGCAGCCGTGTGCAGGGTACTAACCAAGAGACCCAGTACTTC.